Listed below are T cell receptor beta chains from one sample, sequenced in a study of control samples from healthy donors and cancer patients. Measured with immunoSEQ multiplex PCR; TCRdb has only the in-frame clones, and not every one. Altogether a few hundred thousand clones are present, more than 80% being singletons, with the ten largest covering just under 6.5%. The material sequenced was PBMCs. These receptors were collected from a middle-aged man with head and neck cancer. Each CDR3 is given with its conserved first and last residue. The D gene is left open where the match is weak. The size of a clone is reported for some rows only, either as once, few or many, or as a class for expanded clones.

v_call,d_call,clone_size,j_call,cdr3_nt,cdr3_aa
TRBV7-2,TRBD1,-,TRBJ2-2,TGTGCCAGCAGCAAAGGACAGGGAACGAACACCGGGGAGCTGTTTTTT,CASSKGQGTNTGELFF
TRBV7-2,TRBD1,-,TRBJ1-2,TGTGCCAGCAGCTTAGCGGGACAGGTGACCTATGGCTACACCTTC,CASSLAGQVTYGYTF
TRBV6-5,-,-,TRBJ2-1,TGTGCCAGCAGTTCGGGACTCGGTAATGAGCAGTTCTTC,CASSSGLGNEQFF
TRBV15,-,-,TRBJ2-1,TGTGCCACCAGCAGAGATCTTGCAGTGAGCTCCTACAATGAGCAGTTCTTC,CATSRDLAVSSYNEQFF
TRBV6-6,-,-,TRBJ1-5,TGTGCCAGCAGTCCCCAGGGGAATCAGCCCCAGCATTTT,CASSPQGNQPQHF
TRBV12-3/TRBV12-4,-,-,TRBJ2-3,TGTGCCAGCAGTCCAGAGGTGGATACGCAGTATTTT,CASSPEVDTQYF
TRBV15,TRBD2,-,TRBJ2-1,TGTGCCACCAGCAGGGCGGGGGGGGCCGCCTACAATGAGCAGTTCTTC,CATSRAGGAAYNEQFF
TRBV10-3,-,few,TRBJ1-2,TGTGCCATCAGGGACACCGTCCCTGTGGTTTATGGCTACACCTTC,CAIRDTVPVVYGYTF
TRBV7-9,TRBD1,-,TRBJ2-2,TGTGCCAGCAGCTTAAGTGCGGGGACAGGAAACACCGGGGAGCTGTTTTTT,CASSLSAGTGNTGELFF
TRBV7-2,-,-,TRBJ2-3,TGTGCCAGCAGCTTGGAACGCAGGGCAGATACGCAGTATTTT,CASSLERRADTQYF
TRBV7-2,-,-,TRBJ1-6,TGTGCCAGCAGCCTCGTTCTTAGCTCCTATAATTCACCCCTCCACTTT,CASSLVLSSYNSPLHF
TRBV2,-,-,TRBJ1-6,TGTGCCAGCAGTGCTACCAGCCCCTATAATTCACCCCTCCACTTT,CASSATSPYNSPLHF
TRBV9,-,-,TRBJ2-7,TGTGCCAGCAGCGAACGACCCTCAGGAGGTTACGAGCAGTACTTC,CASSERPSGGYEQYF
TRBV19,TRBD1,-,TRBJ1-5,TGTGCCAGTAGTATGGTGTTCGGGACAGGGGTCAATAGCAATCAGCCCCAGCATTTT,CASSMVFGTGVNSNQPQHF
TRBV10-1,-,-,TRBJ1-2,TGCGCCAGCAGTGAGTCGGCAACCTATGGCTACACCTTC,CASSESATYGYTF
TRBV4-3,-,-,TRBJ2-7,TGCGCCAGCAGCCAAGAAGGGGGCTCGGGGGGGCAGTACGAGCAGTACTTC,CASSQEGGSGGQYEQYF
TRBV28,TRBD1,-,TRBJ2-1,TGTGCCAGCACCGGGCGCAGGGGGCATGAGCAGTTCTTC,CASTGRRGHEQFF
TRBV4-2,-,-,TRBJ2-7,TGTGCCAGCAGCCAGCCCCCCGGGACCTACGAGCAGTACTTC,CASSQPPGTYEQYF
TRBV19,TRBD2,few,TRBJ2-1,TGTGCCAGTACGGGGGGGATACGTGAGAATGAGCAGTTCTTC,CASTGGIRENEQFF
TRBV15,-,-,TRBJ1-1,TGTGCCACCAGCAGAGATCGGGGACATTGGACTGAAGCTTTCTTT,CATSRDRGHWTEAFF
TRBV9,TRBD2,-,TRBJ2-5,TGTGCCAGCAGCGTAGGCGAGCGGGGGGGCCGGGAGACCCAGTACTTC,CASSVGERGGRETQYF
TRBV9,-,once,TRBJ2-1,TGTGCCAGCAGCGTTAGTAGCTCCTACAATGAGCAGTTCTTC,CASSVSSSYNEQFF
TRBV5-5,-,-,TRBJ2-7,TGTGCCAGCAGCTTTAGCCAGATCTACGAGCAGTACTTC,CASSFSQIYEQYF
TRBV10-3,TRBD1,-,TRBJ1-5,TGTGCCATCAGTGAGTCTACAGGGGACCTCGATCAGCCCCAGCATTTT,CAISESTGDLDQPQHF
TRBV5-1,-,-,TRBJ1-2,TGCGCCAGCAAGAAACTCGATGGCTACACCTTC,CASKKLDGYTF
TRBV5-1,-,few,TRBJ1-2,TGCGCCAGCAGCTTGGTACCCGACCCCGTGACAGAGAACTATGGCTACACCTTC,CASSLVPDPVTENYGYTF
TRBV7-2,-,once,TRBJ1-1,TGTGCCAGCAGCTTAAATCTCCGGACTCGGGGAGTCGGGACTGAAGCTTTCTTT,CASSLNLRTRGVGTEAFF
TRBV7-9,TRBD1,-,TRBJ1-1,TGTGCCAGCAGCTCGGACGTGATCAGAGACAGGGCGGACACTGAAGCTTTCTTT,CASSSDVIRDRADTEAFF
TRBV12-3/TRBV12-4,-,-,TRBJ2-7,TGTGCCAGTCGTTCCAACCCCAAATACGAGCAGTACTTC,CASRSNPKYEQYF
TRBV2,TRBD1,once,TRBJ2-6,TGTGCCAGCAGCTGGGCGGGACAGGGGCGATGGGCTGGGGCCAACGTCCTGACTTTC,CASSWAGQGRWAGANVLTF
TRBV28,-,-,TRBJ2-5,TGTGCCAGCAGTTTTCTGACACAGTACCAAGAGACCCAGTACTTC,CASSFLTQYQETQYF
TRBV4-2,-,once,TRBJ1-2,TGTGCCAGCAGCCGAAAGGGCGCCGCGGACTATGGCTACACCTTC,CASSRKGAADYGYTF
TRBV12-3/TRBV12-4,-,once,TRBJ1-2,TGTGCCAGCAGCCCCGACACTACCTATGGCTACACCTTC,CASSPDTTYGYTF
TRBV5-1,TRBD1,-,TRBJ2-2,TGCGCCAGCAGTAACGGACAGGGGAACACCGGGGAGCTGTTTTTT,CASSNGQGNTGELFF
TRBV5-6,TRBD1,-,TRBJ1-5,TGTGCCAGCAGCATTGGACAGGCAATCCCCCAGCATTTT,CASSIGQAIPQHF
TRBV5-1,-,-,TRBJ1-1,TGCGCCAGCAGCTTTTCGTCGATGGCGAGCACTGAAGCTTTCTTT,CASSFSSMASTEAFF
TRBV7-9,-,-,TRBJ2-7,TGTGCCAGCAGCTTAGTAACAGGGCGAGGATACGAGCAGTACTTC,CASSLVTGRGYEQYF
TRBV28,TRBD1,once,TRBJ2-7,TGTGCCAGCAGTTCCCAAGATGAGGGGGCATACGAGCAGTACTTC,CASSSQDEGAYEQYF
TRBV7-8,-,-,TRBJ1-5,TGTGCCAGCAGCTTAAATAGCAATCAGCCCCAGCATTTT,CASSLNSNQPQHF
TRBV6-5,TRBD1,-,TRBJ1-5,TGTGCCAGCAGTCACAGGGGTGATCAGCCCCAGCATTTT,CASSHRGDQPQHF
TRBV6-6,-,-,TRBJ1-1,TGTGCCAGCAGGAATGGACAGAACACTGAAGCTTTCTTT,CASRNGQNTEAFF
TRBV18,-,-,TRBJ2-2,TGTGCCAGCTCACCTCGCGAGGGAATAGACACCGGGGAGCTGTTTTTT,CASSPREGIDTGELFF
TRBV5-5,-,few,TRBJ1-5,TGTGCCAGCAGCCGGACAGACAATCAGCCCCAGCATTTT,CASSRTDNQPQHF
TRBV27,-,-,TRBJ2-7,TGTGCCAGCAGCCCGGGTGGAGGGCCGTCATACGAGCAGTACTTC,CASSPGGGPSYEQYF
TRBV5-5,TRBD1,-,TRBJ1-5,TGTGCCAGCAGCAAACAGGGGGATCAGCCCCAGCATTTT,CASSKQGDQPQHF